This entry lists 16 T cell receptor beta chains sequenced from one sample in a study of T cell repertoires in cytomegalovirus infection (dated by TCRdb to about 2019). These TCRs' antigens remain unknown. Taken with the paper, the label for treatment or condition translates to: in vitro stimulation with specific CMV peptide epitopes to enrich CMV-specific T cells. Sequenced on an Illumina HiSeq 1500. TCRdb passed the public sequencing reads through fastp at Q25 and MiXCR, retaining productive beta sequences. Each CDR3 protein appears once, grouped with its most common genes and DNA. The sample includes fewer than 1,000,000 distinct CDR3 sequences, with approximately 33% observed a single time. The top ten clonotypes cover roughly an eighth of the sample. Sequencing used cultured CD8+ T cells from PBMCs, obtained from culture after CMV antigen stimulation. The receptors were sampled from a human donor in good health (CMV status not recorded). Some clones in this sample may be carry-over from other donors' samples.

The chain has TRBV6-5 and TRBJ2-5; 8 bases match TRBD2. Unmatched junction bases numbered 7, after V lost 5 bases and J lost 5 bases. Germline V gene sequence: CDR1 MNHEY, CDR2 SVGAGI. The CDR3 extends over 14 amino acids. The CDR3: CASSDPGGPETQYF. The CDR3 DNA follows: TGTGCCAGCAGTGACCCGGGGGGGCCGGAGACCCAGTACTTC.

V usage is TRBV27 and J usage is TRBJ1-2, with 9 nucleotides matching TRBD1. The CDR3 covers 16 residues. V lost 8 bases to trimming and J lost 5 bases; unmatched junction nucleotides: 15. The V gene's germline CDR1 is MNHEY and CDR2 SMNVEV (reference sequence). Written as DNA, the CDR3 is TGTGCCAGCCGTCCCGGGACAGGGTCGGTAAGGTATGGCTACACCTTC. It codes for CASRPGTGSVRYGYTF.

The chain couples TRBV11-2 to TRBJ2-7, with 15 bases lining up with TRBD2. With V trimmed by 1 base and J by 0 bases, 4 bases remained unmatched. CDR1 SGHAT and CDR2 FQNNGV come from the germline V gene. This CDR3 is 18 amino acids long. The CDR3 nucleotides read TGTGCCAGCAGCTTAGGGGGACTAGCGGGGGGAGTCTCCTACGAGCAGTACTTC. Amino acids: CASSLGGLAGGVSYEQYF.

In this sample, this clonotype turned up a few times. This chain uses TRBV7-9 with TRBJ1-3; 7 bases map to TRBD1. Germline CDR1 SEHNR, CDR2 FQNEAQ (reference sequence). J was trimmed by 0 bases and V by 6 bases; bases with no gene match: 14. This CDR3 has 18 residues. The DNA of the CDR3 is TGTGCCAGCAGTTACCGGGACAGCGCAATCCTCTCTGGAAACACCATATATTTT. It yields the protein CASSYRDSAILSGNTIYF. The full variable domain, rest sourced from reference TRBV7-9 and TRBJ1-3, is DTGVSQNPRHKITKRGQNVTFRCDPISEHNRLYWYRQTLGQGPEFLTYFQNEAQLEKSRLLSDRFSAERPKGSFSTLEIQRTEQGDSAMYLCASSYRDSAILSGNTIYFGEGSWLTVV.

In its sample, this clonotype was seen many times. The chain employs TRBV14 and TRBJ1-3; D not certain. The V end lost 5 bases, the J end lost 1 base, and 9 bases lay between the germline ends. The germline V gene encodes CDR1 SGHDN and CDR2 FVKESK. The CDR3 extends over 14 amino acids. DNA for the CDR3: TGTGCCAGCAGCTTTGTATCTTCTGGAAACACCATATATTTT. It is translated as CASSFVSSGNTIYF.

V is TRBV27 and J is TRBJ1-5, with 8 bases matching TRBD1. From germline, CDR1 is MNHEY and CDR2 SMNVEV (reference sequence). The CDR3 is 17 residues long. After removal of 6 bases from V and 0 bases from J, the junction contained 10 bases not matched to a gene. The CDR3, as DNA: TGTGCCAGCAGGGGGGTCGGGACAGGAGATAGCAATCAGCCCCAGCATTTT. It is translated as CASRGVGTGDSNQPQHF.

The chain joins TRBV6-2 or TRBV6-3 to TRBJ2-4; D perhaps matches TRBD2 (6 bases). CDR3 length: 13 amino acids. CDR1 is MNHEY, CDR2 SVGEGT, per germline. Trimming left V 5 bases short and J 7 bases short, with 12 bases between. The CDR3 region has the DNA TGTGCCAGCAGTCTGGGACTCCTGAACATTCAGTACTTC. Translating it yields CASSLGLLNIQYF.

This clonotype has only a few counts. The CDR3 here is CASSQISDRGDYGYTF. Written as DNA, the CDR3 is TGTGCCAGCAGCCAAATCTCGGACAGGGGGGATTATGGCTACACCTTC. This chain connects TRBV14 to TRBJ1-2, with TRBD1 identical over 10 bases. V trimming: 2 bases; J trimming: 5 bases; junction bases outside the gene matches: 8. This CDR3 spans 16 amino acids. Germline V gene lookup returns CDR1 SGHDN and CDR2 FVKESK.

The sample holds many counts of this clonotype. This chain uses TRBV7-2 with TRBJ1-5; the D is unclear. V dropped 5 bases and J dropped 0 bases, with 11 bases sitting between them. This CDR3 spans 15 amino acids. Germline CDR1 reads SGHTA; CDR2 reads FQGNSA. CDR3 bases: TGTGCCAGCAGCATGGACTCCTTTAGCAATCAGCCCCAGCATTTT. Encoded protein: CASSMDSFSNQPQHF.

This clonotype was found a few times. DNA of the CDR3: TGTGCCAGCAGTTTCCTTCCAGGACTAGCGGGGGACGTCGGGACCCAGTACTTC. This encodes CASSFLPGLAGDVGTQYF. This chain links TRBV28 with TRBJ2-5; TRBD2 matches 13 bases. The CDR3 has 18 amino acids. The J segment lost 7 bases and the V segment lost 3 bases, leaving 14 bases of the junction unmatched. Germline assignment: CDR1 MDHEN and CDR2 SYDVKM. Full variable domain (rest looked up from reference TRBV28 and TRBJ2-5): DVKVTQSSRYLVKRTGEKVFLECVQDMDHENMFWYRQDPGLGLRLIYFSYDVKMKEKGDIPEGYSVSREKKERFSLILESASTNQTSMYLCASSFLPGLAGDVGTQYFGPGTRLLVL.

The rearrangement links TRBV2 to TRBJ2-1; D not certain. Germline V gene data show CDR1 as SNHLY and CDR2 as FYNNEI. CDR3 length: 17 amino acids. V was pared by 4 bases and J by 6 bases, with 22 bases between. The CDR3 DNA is TGTGCCAGCAGTGTAAACAGCGCAAACAAAAACAGCAATGAGCAGTTCTTC. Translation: CASSVNSANKNSNEQFF.

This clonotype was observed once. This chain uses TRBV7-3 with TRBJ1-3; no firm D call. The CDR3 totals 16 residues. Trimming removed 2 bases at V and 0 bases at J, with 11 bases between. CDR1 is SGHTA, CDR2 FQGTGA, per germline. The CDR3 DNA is TGTGCCAGCAGCTTACGCGGCGGTAGCTCTGGAAACACCATATATTTT. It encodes CASSLRGGSSGNTIYF.

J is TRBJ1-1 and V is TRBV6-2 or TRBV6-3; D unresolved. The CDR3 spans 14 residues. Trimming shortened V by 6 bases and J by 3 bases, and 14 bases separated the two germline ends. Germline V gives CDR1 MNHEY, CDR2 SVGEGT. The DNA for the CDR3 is TGTGCCAGCAGGATCGGGAGTGGACACACTGAAGCTTTCTTT. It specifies CASRIGSGHTEAFF.

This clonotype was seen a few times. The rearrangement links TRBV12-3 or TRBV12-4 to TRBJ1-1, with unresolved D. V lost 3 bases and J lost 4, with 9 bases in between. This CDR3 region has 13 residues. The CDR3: CASSLWRSTEAFF. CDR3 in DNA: TGTGCCAGCAGTTTGTGGCGGTCCACTGAAGCTTTCTTT.

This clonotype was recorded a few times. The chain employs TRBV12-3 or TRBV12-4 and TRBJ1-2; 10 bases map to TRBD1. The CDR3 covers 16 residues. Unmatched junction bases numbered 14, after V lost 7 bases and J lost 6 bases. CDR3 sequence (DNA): TGTGCCAGCACCGAAGAGACAGGGGGCGAGTGGGATGGCTACACCTTC. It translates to CASTEETGGEWDGYTF.

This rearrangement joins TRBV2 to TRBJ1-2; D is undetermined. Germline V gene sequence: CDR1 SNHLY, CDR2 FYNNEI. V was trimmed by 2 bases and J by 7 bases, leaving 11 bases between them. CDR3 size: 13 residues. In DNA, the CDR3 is TGTGCCAGCAGTGAAACTGTTTTTCGTGGCTACACCTTC. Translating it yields CASSETVFRGYTF. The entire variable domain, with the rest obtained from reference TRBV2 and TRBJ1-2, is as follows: EPEVTQTPSHQVTQMGQEVILRCVPISNHLYFYWYRQILGQKVEFLVSFYNNEISEKSEIFDDQFSVERPDGSNFTLKIRSTKLEDSAMYFCASSETVFRGYTFGSGTRLTVV.